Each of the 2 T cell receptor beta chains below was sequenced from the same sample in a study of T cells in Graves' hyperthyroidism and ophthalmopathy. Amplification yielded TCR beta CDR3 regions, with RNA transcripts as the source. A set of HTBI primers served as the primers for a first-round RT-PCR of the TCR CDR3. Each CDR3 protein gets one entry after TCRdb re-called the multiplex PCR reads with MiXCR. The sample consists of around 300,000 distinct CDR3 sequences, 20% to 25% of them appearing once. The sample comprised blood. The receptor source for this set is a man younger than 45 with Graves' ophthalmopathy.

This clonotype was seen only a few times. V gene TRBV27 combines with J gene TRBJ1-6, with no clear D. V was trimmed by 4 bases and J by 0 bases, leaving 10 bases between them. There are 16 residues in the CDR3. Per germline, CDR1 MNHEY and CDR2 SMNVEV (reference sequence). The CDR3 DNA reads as TGTGCCAGCAGTTCCGGACTTAGCTCCTATAATTCACCCCTCCACTTT. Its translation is CASSSGLSSYNSPLHF.

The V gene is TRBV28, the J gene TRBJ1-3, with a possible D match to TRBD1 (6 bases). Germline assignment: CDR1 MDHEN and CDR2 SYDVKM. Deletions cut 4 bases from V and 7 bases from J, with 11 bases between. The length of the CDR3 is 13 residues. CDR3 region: CASSYGGANTIYF. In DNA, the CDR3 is TGTGCCAGCAGTTATGGGGGCGCGAACACCATATATTTT.